The 21 T cell receptor beta chains in this list originate from one sample, sequenced in a study of identifying expanded T cells in peripheral blood (dated by TCRdb to the late 2010s). The library came from the immunoSEQ multiplex PCR assay. TCRdb took over this immuneACCESS table, retaining in-frame rearrangements with V and J assigned. Such tables are incomplete; in checked studies, under half of the missing clones stem from an unresolved V gene, and the remainder is unexplained. Counted in this sample were some 95,000 clones; more than 75% of them appeared once. The ten top clones hold over 5% of the sample. The sequenced sample consisted of blood. These receptors were obtained from a person between 18 and 69 years old in good health.

This clone has just a few counts. The V and J genes are TRBV5-4 and TRBJ1-1; no definite D call. With 2 bases removed from V and 1 base from J, the gap between germline ends came to 3 bases. CDR3 size: 12 residues. Germline V gene data show CDR1 as SGHNT and CDR2 as YYREEE (reference sequence). CDR3 coding DNA: TGTGCCAGCAGCTTACAGAACACTGAAGCTTTCTTT. This codes for CASSLQNTEAFF.

This clone was observed a handful of times. The rearrangement links TRBV11-2 to TRBJ1-2, with no clear D. Germline loops: CDR1 SGHAT, CDR2 FQNNGV. There are 13 residues in the CDR3. V was trimmed by 1 base and J by 3 bases, leaving 6 bases between them. CDR3 sequence: CASSLGGDYGYTF. Here the CDR3 DNA reads TGTGCCAGCAGCTTAGGGGGTGACTATGGCTACACCTTC. Based on the CDR3 plus reference TRBV11-2 and TRBJ1-2, the full variable domain is EAGVAQSPRYKIIEKRQSVAFWCNPISGHATLYWYQQILGQGPKLLIQFQNNGVVDDSQLPKDRFSAERLKGVDSTLKIQPAKLEDSAVYLCASSLGGDYGYTFGSGTRLTVV.

The chain links TRBV6-5 to TRBJ1-6; maybe TRBD1 (5 bases). Trimming removed 6 bases at V and 7 bases at J, with 13 bases between. This CDR3 has 14 residues. Germline assignment: CDR1 MNHEY and CDR2 SVGAGI. CDR3 sequence: CASSWGPRNSPLHF. Here the CDR3 DNA reads TGTGCCAGCAGCTGGGGCCCGAGGAATTCACCCCTCCACTTT.

V gene TRBV11-3 combines with J gene TRBJ1-2; D is possibly TRBD1 (6 bases). The CDR3 has 17 residues. Germline V lookup: CDR1 SGHNT, CDR2 YENEEA. The V and J ends lost 4 bases and 6 bases respectively, with 24 bases between them. Written as DNA, the CDR3 is TGTGCCAGCAGCTCCAGGGGCGGAAGCCCGACCCGAGATGGCTACACCTTC. This translates into CASSSRGGSPTRDGYTF.

The chain recombines TRBV15 with TRBJ2-1; 11 bases agree with TRBD1. This CDR3 comprises 16 residues. Trimming removed 0 bases from V and 7 bases from J; junction bases left unmatched: 5. CDR1 LNHNV and CDR2 YYDKDF come from the germline V gene (reference sequence). The CDR3 loop is CATSRDRGQGGNEQFF. The CDR3 nucleotides read TGTGCCACCAGCAGAGATCGGGGACAGGGGGGAAATGAGCAGTTCTTC.

The table lists this clone with a few counts. The V gene is TRBV11-2, the J gene TRBJ1-4; tentative D call: TRBD1 (6 bases). Trimming removed 0 bases from V and 9 bases from J, with 11 bases in between. The germline V gene encodes CDR1 SGHAT and CDR2 FQNNGV. The CDR3 runs to 14 residues. The CDR3: CASSLEPRGKKLFF. CDR3 in DNA: TGTGCCAGCAGCTTAGAGCCCAGGGGAAAAAAACTGTTTTTT. Variable domain in full (rest from reference TRBV11-2 and TRBJ1-4): EAGVAQSPRYKIIEKRQSVAFWCNPISGHATLYWYQQILGQGPKLLIQFQNNGVVDDSQLPKDRFSAERLKGVDSTLKIQPAKLEDSAVYLCASSLEPRGKKLFFGSGTQLSVL.

This chain's CDR3 is CASSGGRSGISYNEQFF. In nucleotides, the CDR3 is TGTGCCAGCAGCGGCGGACGTAGCGGGATCTCCTACAATGAGCAGTTCTTC. The chain is built from TRBV7-9 and TRBJ2-1; 8 bases fit TRBD2. Trimming at V came to 5 bases and at J to 0 bases, leaving 9 bases not matched to a gene. Germline V gene sequence: CDR1 SEHNR, CDR2 FQNEAQ (reference sequence). This CDR3 comprises 17 residues.

The chain couples TRBV19 to TRBJ1-4; D is uncertain. Germline lookup yields CDR1 LNHDA and CDR2 SQIVND (reference sequence). This CDR3 is 15 amino acids long. V gave up 5 bases and J gave up 5 bases, with 15 bases separating them. CDR3 nucleotide sequence: TGTGCCAGTAGTGATCAACCGGGATCAAATGAAAAACTGTTTTTT. Its protein product is CASSDQPGSNEKLFF.

The J gene is TRBJ1-2, the V gene TRBV18, with 8 bases matching TRBD1. Germline-derived CDR1 and CDR2 are KGHSH and LQKENI. Trimming removed 4 bases from V and 4 bases from J; junction bases left unmatched: 8. The CDR3 length is 15 residues. DNA of the CDR3: TGTGCCAGCTCACTATATGGACAGGGAAGCTATGGCTACACCTTC. Its translation: CASSLYGQGSYGYTF.

The J gene is TRBJ1-2, the V gene TRBV29-1; 7 nucleotides agree with TRBD1. The CDR3 consists of 13 residues. The germline gives CDR1 SQVTM, CDR2 ANQGSEA. V was pared by 6 bases and J by 2 bases, with 6 bases of the junction left unmatched. The CDR3 sequence: CSVGGQTNYGYTF. CDR3 nucleotide sequence: TGCAGCGTAGGGGGACAGACGAACTATGGCTACACCTTC.

The chain couples TRBV5-6 to TRBJ1-5; weak D call: TRBD1 (5 bases). V lost 3 bases and J lost 4, with 11 bases in between. Germline values: CDR1 SGHDT, CDR2 YYEEEE. The CDR3 extends over 14 amino acids. CDR3 in amino acids: CASSSRQMNQPQHF. The DNA of the CDR3 is TGTGCCAGCAGCTCCCGACAGATGAATCAGCCCCAGCATTTT.

The genes are TRBV4-1 and TRBJ2-1; 7 bases are shared with TRBD2. V lost 3 bases and J lost 9; bases outside the gene matches: 5. The CDR3 consists of 13 residues. Germline CDR1 MGHRA, CDR2 YSYEKL. The CDR3 region has the DNA TGCGCCAGCAGCCAGCCGGGACTACCTGAGCAGTTCTTC. As protein: CASSQPGLPEQFF.

This clone turned up a few times. V and J are TRBV9 and TRBJ1-2; D is undetermined. V lost 0 bases to trimming and J lost 3 bases, with 9 bases between them. Germline-derived CDR1 and CDR2 are SGDLS and YYNGEE. The CDR3 has 14 amino acids. The CDR3 protein is CASSVEEMDYGYTF. The CDR3 nucleotides are TGTGCCAGCAGCGTAGAGGAGATGGACTATGGCTACACCTTC.

V usage is TRBV30 and J usage is TRBJ1-6; D might be TRBD1 (6 bases). CDR3 size: 12 residues. Germline loops: CDR1 GTSNPN, CDR2 SVGIG (reference sequence). V was clipped by 7 bases and J by 4 bases, with 8 bases between them. The CDR3: CALGGYNSPLHF. As DNA, the CDR3 is TGTGCCTTAGGGGGGTATAATTCACCCCTCCACTTT.

In this sample, this clone turned up once. The chain is built from TRBV9 and TRBJ2-2; 7 nucleotides align to TRBD1. Germline CDR1 is SGDLS and CDR2 is YYNGEE. The CDR3 consists of 16 residues. The V and J ends lost 0 bases and 7 bases, in that order; junction bases with no gene match: 9. In DNA, the CDR3 is TGTGCCAGCAGCGTAGCCGCCCAGGGGGTAATCGGGGAGCTGTTTTTT. It specifies CASSVAAQGVIGELFF. The full variable domain, in which reference TRBV9 and TRBJ2-2 provide the parts outside the CDR3, is DSGVTQTPKHLITATGQRVTLRCSPRSGDLSVYWYQQSLDQGLQFLIQYYNGEERAKGNILERFSAQQFPDLHSELNLSSLELGDSALYFCASSVAAQGVIGELFFGEGSRLTVL.

CDR3 DNA sequence: TGTGCCAGTAGTATGGACAGCTACAATGAGCAGTTCTTC. It is translated as CASSMDSYNEQFF. J is TRBJ2-1 and V is TRBV19, with D possibly matching TRBD1 (6 bases). Per germline, CDR1 LNHDA and CDR2 SQIVND (reference sequence). There are 13 residues in the CDR3. V was pared by 3 bases and J by 3 bases, with 6 bases between.

The chain uses TRBV12-5 and TRBJ1-5; no clear D. The CDR3 has 14 amino acids. V was cut by 2 bases and J by 7 bases, with 12 bases left in between. Germline CDR1 LGHNT, CDR2 FRNRAP. This chain's CDR3 is CASGLTGAGQPQHF. DNA of the CDR3: TGTGCTAGTGGTTTGACTGGCGCGGGCCAGCCCCAGCATTTT. The entire variable domain, with the rest obtained from reference TRBV12-5 and TRBJ1-5, is as follows: DARVTQTPRHKVTEMGQEVTMRCQPILGHNTVFWYRQTMMQGLELLAYFRNRAPLDDSGMPKDRFSAEMPDATLATLKIQPSEPRDSAVYFCASGLTGAGQPQHFGDGTRLSIL.

The chain combines TRBV25-1 with TRBJ2-7, with D perhaps TRBD1 or TRBD2 (5 bases each). The germline CDR1 and CDR2 sequences are MGHDK and SYGVNS. The CDR3 length is 18 residues. The V end lost 1 base, the J end lost 0 bases, and 19 bases lay between the germline ends. This CDR3 is CASSEWGRGRQSSYEQYF. Here the CDR3 DNA reads TGTGCCAGCAGTGAATGGGGCCGGGGTCGACAAAGCTCCTACGAGCAGTACTTC.

This chain links TRBV14 with TRBJ2-1; D call uncertain. V lost 2 bases, J lost 2 bases, and 10 bases lay in between. CDR1 SGHDN and CDR2 FVKESK come from the germline V gene. CDR3 size: 15 residues. The CDR3 sequence: CASSQYPDTYNEQFF. The CDR3 nucleotides are TGTGCCAGCAGCCAATATCCGGATACCTACAATGAGCAGTTCTTC.

This chain links TRBV19 with TRBJ2-1; 9 nucleotides line up with TRBD2. Trimming took 4 bases from V and 4 from J; bases not matched to a gene: 8. The CDR3 is 16 residues long. CDR1 and CDR2 (germline): LNHDA, SQIVND (reference sequence). The CDR3, as DNA: TGTGCCAGTAGTAACCCCAGAGCGGGGGGTTACAATGAGCAGTTCTTC. Its translation is CASSNPRAGGYNEQFF. Using reference TRBV19 and TRBJ2-1 for the parts outside the CDR3, the full variable domain is DGGITQSPKYLFRKEGQNVTLSCEQNLNHDAMYWYRQDPGQGLRLIYYSQIVNDFQKGDIAEGYSVSREKKESFPLTVTSAQKNPTAFYLCASSNPRAGGYNEQFFGPGTRLTVL.

The chain employs TRBV29-1 and TRBJ2-3; TRBD1 agrees at 12 bases. CDR3 size: 15 residues. Germline V lookup: CDR1 SQVTM, CDR2 ANQGSEA. The J segment lost 0 bases and the V segment lost 4 bases, leaving 2 bases of the junction unmatched. CDR3: CSVAGQGASTDTQYF. CDR3 sequence (DNA): TGCAGCGTTGCGGGACAGGGGGCTAGCACAGATACGCAGTATTTT.